This TCR beta chain was sequenced in a study of blood T cell repertoires in COVID-19. The assay was immunoSEQ multiplex PCR, and TCRdb's table has in-frame clones only and misses some. The sample yields fewer than 300,000 clones, around nine tenths seen once. Per the germline V gene, CDR1 is SEHNR and CDR2 is FQNEAQ (reference sequence). V lost 2 bases to trimming and J lost 10 bases, with 12 bases between them. The CDR3 is made up of 12 amino acids. The chain uses TRBV7-9 and TRBJ2-7; D gene ambiguous. This TCR was sampled from a middle-aged man who had recovered from COVID-19. Sequenced material: peripheral blood. CDR3 amino acids: CASSLSLGVQYF. The CDR3 DNA follows: TGTGCCAGCAGCTTAAGTCTCGGAGTTCAGTACTTC.